Reported below is one T cell receptor beta chain. The antigen remains unidentified. Sequencing targeted expressed TCRB transcripts, as all isolated RNA had been reverse transcribed. Clones were sequenced by immunoSEQ multiplex PCR, and TCRdb holds only the in-frame ones, with some missing. The sample shows 150,000 to 200,000 clones, over 55% of them seen only once. This entry comes from a study of beta chain features in type 1 diabetes. Study as a whole: All of the samples together had 85 million to 140 million sorted cells examined. The study's findings and limits: Moderately but significantly shorter TCRB CDR3s were found in Type 1 diabetes patients in all four CD4+ subsets. Insertions at VDJ junctions were less frequent in type 1 diabetes patients. These patients also deleted more nucleotides at the same junctions.

This CDR3 is 13 amino acids long. The V end lost 4 bases, the J end lost 2 bases, and 8 bases lay between the germline ends. Germline V gene sequence: CDR1 SNHLY, CDR2 FYNNEI. The source is a man aged 25-45 years with type 1 diabetes. The V and J genes are TRBV2 and TRBJ2-5; no definite D call. Sequenced: naive CD4+ T cells from blood. The CDR3: CASSVRRQETQYF. In DNA, the CDR3 is TGTGCCAGCAGTGTACGGCGGCAAGAGACCCAGTACTTC.